The present entry profiles one TCR beta chain with its context. Its antigen remains unknown. The data belong to a study of T cells after yellow fever vaccination. Findings of the study overall: Secondary responses were weaker yet peaked faster, day 5 versus 15.

Each CDR3 protein is one row after TCRdb ran MiXCR on the 5' RACE reads. The sample includes a few hundred thousand distinct CDR3 sequences, about 19% of them seen just once. This CDR3 has 14 amino acids. CDR1 and CDR2 (germline): MDHEN, SYDVKM. V was cut by 3 bases and J by 8 bases, with 11 bases left in between. This TCR derives from a man aged 18 to 29 who received the YFV17D yellow fever vaccine. The genes are TRBV28 and TRBJ1-6, with D unresolved. This specimen was PBMCs, taken before the yellow fever booster vaccination. CDR3 bases: TGTGCCAGCAGTTTTTGGCAGGTCGATTCACCCCTCCACTTT. This gives the protein CASSFWQVDSPLHF.